This entry describes one TCR beta chain. Antigen: not known. Sequence at one end of the junction differs from germline and may be a read error. A modified ARM-PCR protocol with three rounds of nested PCR amplified TCRbeta. In TCRdb, the multiplex PCR reads were re-called with MiXCR into one record per CDR3 protein. The sample carries about 93,000 distinct CDR3 sequences, just over 65% recorded once. This entry belongs to a study of tumor and adjacent non-tumor tissue in lung cancer. At the level of the study: Stage I to III disease affected 10 men and roughly 5 women aged roughly 31 to 85. Study-wide points: Normal lung showed higher cumulative top 100 clone frequency than tumor. Patients with more diverse tumor TCRs had worse survival.

Germline V lookup: CDR1 MNHEY, CDR2 SVGAGI. This CDR3 has 16 residues. No cell sorting was done before RNA was extracted from the tissue. The gene calls are TRBV6-5 and TRBJ2-7, with 8 bases lining up with TRBD2. This clonotype originated in a man aged 60 to 75 with non-small cell lung cancer. The sample consisted of lung tumor tissue. The CDR3 nucleotides read TGTGCCAGTAGTTACTCGGGACTAGTGGTAGCAGAGACTCAGTACTTC. It translates to CASSYSGLVVAETQYF.